This is a list of T cell receptor beta chains from one sample in a study of blood T cell repertoires in COVID-19. Here immunoSEQ multiplex PCR was the method, and the copy in TCRdb shows in-frame clones only, minus some. In the table there are approximately 44,000 clones, around 93% of which are singletons. Sequencing was performed on peripheral blood. The origin of the receptors is a human donor in a cohort sampled during active COVID-19. CDR3s include the opening cysteine and the closing phenylalanine or tryptophan. The D gene is left open where the match is weak. Not all rows give a size; the values are once, few, many and, for expanded clones, a class.

>.|TRBJ1-6|TRBV19|.
TGTGCCAGTAGTATAGGGGGAGACGGGAGTTCACCCCTCCACTTT
CASSIGGDGSSPLHF
>.|TRBJ1-2|TRBV5-1|once
TGCGCCAGCAGCTTGGTTGGCGGCCTTCGGGGCTACACCTTC
CASSLVGGLRGYTF
>TRBD1|TRBJ2-1|TRBV19|.
TGTGCCAGTAGTATCGGGACAGGGCTAGGGGAGCAGTTCTTC
CASSIGTGLGEQFF
>TRBD1|TRBJ1-4|TRBV18|.
TGTGCCAGCTCGCCGGGACAGGGGGCTGGTGAAAAACTGTTTTTT
CASSPGQGAGEKLFF
>.|TRBJ1-5|TRBV6-5|.
TGTGCCAGCAGTTCCCTCTTTGGCAATCAGCCCCAGCATTTT
CASSSLFGNQPQHF
>TRBD2|TRBJ2-3|TRBV30|.
TGTGCCTGGAGTAGCGGGGGGGCCACAGATACGCAGTATTTT
CAWSSGGATDTQYF
>.|TRBJ1-1|TRBV28|once
TGTGCCAGCAGTTTGTTTGAGTTGAACACTGAAGCTTTCTTT
CASSLFELNTEAFF
>.|TRBJ2-1|TRBV19|.
TGTGCCAGTAGTATAGATGGAGGGCGGTACAATGAGCAGTTCTTC
CASSIDGGRYNEQFF
>TRBD1|TRBJ2-7|TRBV19|few
TGTGCCAAAGACAGGGGTTTGGACGAGCAGTACTTC
CAKDRGLDEQYF
>TRBD2|TRBJ2-1|TRBV6-6|.
TGTGCCAGCAGTGAGACTAGCAGACACTACAATGAGCAGTTCTTC
CASSETSRHYNEQFF
>.|TRBJ2-3|TRBV24-1|.
TGTGCCACCAGTGGATCAGGATTCACAGATACGCAGTATTTT
CATSGSGFTDTQYF
>.|TRBJ2-3|TRBV10-1|.
TGCGCCAGCAGTGAGTCGGGCACCACAGATACGCAGTATTTT
CASSESGTTDTQYF
>.|TRBJ2-3|TRBV12-3/TRBV12-4|.
TGTGCCAGCAGTTTTCGAGATACGCAGTATTTT
CASSFRDTQYF
>TRBD1|TRBJ1-6|TRBV5-1|once
TGCGCCAGCAGCCGGGACAGAAAGAATTCACCCCTCCACTTT
CASSRDRKNSPLHF
>TRBD1|TRBJ2-7|TRBV7-8|.
TGTGCCAGCAGCTCACTACAGGGGGGCCGGGAGCAGTACTTC
CASSSLQGGREQYF
>.|TRBJ2-7|TRBV6-2/TRBV6-3|.
TGTGCCAGCAGTTATGAGGGCGTCATCTCCTACGAGCAGTACTTC
CASSYEGVISYEQYF
>.|TRBJ2-5|TRBV5-4|.
TGTGCCAGCAGTGCCTCGACTTCGATGGGGGGGACCCAGTACTTC
CASSASTSMGGTQYF